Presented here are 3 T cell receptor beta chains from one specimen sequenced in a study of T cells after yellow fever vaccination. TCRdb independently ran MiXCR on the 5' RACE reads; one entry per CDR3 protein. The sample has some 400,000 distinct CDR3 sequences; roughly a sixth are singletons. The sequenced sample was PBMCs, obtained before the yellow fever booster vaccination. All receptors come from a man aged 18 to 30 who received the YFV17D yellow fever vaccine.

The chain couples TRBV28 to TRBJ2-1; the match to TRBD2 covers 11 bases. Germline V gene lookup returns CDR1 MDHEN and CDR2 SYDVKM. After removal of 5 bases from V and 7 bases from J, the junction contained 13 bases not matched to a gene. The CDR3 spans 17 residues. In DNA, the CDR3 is TGTGCCAGCAGTCCCGTCAGACTAGCGGGGAATGTAAATGAGCAGTTCTTC. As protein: CASSPVRLAGNVNEQFF.

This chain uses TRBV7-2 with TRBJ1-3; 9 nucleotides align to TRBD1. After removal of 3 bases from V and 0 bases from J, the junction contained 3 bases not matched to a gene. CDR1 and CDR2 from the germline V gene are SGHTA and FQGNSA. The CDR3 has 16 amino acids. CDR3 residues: CASSLMTGGSGNTIYF. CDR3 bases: TGTGCCAGCAGCTTGATGACAGGGGGCTCTGGAAACACCATATATTTT.

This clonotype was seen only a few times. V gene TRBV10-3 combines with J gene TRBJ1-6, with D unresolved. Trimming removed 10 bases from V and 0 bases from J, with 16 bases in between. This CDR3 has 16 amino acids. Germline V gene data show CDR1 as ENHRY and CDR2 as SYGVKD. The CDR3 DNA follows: TGTGCCACCACATTCGACCCCAGCTCCTATAATTCACCCCTCCACTTT. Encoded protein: CATTFDPSSYNSPLHF.